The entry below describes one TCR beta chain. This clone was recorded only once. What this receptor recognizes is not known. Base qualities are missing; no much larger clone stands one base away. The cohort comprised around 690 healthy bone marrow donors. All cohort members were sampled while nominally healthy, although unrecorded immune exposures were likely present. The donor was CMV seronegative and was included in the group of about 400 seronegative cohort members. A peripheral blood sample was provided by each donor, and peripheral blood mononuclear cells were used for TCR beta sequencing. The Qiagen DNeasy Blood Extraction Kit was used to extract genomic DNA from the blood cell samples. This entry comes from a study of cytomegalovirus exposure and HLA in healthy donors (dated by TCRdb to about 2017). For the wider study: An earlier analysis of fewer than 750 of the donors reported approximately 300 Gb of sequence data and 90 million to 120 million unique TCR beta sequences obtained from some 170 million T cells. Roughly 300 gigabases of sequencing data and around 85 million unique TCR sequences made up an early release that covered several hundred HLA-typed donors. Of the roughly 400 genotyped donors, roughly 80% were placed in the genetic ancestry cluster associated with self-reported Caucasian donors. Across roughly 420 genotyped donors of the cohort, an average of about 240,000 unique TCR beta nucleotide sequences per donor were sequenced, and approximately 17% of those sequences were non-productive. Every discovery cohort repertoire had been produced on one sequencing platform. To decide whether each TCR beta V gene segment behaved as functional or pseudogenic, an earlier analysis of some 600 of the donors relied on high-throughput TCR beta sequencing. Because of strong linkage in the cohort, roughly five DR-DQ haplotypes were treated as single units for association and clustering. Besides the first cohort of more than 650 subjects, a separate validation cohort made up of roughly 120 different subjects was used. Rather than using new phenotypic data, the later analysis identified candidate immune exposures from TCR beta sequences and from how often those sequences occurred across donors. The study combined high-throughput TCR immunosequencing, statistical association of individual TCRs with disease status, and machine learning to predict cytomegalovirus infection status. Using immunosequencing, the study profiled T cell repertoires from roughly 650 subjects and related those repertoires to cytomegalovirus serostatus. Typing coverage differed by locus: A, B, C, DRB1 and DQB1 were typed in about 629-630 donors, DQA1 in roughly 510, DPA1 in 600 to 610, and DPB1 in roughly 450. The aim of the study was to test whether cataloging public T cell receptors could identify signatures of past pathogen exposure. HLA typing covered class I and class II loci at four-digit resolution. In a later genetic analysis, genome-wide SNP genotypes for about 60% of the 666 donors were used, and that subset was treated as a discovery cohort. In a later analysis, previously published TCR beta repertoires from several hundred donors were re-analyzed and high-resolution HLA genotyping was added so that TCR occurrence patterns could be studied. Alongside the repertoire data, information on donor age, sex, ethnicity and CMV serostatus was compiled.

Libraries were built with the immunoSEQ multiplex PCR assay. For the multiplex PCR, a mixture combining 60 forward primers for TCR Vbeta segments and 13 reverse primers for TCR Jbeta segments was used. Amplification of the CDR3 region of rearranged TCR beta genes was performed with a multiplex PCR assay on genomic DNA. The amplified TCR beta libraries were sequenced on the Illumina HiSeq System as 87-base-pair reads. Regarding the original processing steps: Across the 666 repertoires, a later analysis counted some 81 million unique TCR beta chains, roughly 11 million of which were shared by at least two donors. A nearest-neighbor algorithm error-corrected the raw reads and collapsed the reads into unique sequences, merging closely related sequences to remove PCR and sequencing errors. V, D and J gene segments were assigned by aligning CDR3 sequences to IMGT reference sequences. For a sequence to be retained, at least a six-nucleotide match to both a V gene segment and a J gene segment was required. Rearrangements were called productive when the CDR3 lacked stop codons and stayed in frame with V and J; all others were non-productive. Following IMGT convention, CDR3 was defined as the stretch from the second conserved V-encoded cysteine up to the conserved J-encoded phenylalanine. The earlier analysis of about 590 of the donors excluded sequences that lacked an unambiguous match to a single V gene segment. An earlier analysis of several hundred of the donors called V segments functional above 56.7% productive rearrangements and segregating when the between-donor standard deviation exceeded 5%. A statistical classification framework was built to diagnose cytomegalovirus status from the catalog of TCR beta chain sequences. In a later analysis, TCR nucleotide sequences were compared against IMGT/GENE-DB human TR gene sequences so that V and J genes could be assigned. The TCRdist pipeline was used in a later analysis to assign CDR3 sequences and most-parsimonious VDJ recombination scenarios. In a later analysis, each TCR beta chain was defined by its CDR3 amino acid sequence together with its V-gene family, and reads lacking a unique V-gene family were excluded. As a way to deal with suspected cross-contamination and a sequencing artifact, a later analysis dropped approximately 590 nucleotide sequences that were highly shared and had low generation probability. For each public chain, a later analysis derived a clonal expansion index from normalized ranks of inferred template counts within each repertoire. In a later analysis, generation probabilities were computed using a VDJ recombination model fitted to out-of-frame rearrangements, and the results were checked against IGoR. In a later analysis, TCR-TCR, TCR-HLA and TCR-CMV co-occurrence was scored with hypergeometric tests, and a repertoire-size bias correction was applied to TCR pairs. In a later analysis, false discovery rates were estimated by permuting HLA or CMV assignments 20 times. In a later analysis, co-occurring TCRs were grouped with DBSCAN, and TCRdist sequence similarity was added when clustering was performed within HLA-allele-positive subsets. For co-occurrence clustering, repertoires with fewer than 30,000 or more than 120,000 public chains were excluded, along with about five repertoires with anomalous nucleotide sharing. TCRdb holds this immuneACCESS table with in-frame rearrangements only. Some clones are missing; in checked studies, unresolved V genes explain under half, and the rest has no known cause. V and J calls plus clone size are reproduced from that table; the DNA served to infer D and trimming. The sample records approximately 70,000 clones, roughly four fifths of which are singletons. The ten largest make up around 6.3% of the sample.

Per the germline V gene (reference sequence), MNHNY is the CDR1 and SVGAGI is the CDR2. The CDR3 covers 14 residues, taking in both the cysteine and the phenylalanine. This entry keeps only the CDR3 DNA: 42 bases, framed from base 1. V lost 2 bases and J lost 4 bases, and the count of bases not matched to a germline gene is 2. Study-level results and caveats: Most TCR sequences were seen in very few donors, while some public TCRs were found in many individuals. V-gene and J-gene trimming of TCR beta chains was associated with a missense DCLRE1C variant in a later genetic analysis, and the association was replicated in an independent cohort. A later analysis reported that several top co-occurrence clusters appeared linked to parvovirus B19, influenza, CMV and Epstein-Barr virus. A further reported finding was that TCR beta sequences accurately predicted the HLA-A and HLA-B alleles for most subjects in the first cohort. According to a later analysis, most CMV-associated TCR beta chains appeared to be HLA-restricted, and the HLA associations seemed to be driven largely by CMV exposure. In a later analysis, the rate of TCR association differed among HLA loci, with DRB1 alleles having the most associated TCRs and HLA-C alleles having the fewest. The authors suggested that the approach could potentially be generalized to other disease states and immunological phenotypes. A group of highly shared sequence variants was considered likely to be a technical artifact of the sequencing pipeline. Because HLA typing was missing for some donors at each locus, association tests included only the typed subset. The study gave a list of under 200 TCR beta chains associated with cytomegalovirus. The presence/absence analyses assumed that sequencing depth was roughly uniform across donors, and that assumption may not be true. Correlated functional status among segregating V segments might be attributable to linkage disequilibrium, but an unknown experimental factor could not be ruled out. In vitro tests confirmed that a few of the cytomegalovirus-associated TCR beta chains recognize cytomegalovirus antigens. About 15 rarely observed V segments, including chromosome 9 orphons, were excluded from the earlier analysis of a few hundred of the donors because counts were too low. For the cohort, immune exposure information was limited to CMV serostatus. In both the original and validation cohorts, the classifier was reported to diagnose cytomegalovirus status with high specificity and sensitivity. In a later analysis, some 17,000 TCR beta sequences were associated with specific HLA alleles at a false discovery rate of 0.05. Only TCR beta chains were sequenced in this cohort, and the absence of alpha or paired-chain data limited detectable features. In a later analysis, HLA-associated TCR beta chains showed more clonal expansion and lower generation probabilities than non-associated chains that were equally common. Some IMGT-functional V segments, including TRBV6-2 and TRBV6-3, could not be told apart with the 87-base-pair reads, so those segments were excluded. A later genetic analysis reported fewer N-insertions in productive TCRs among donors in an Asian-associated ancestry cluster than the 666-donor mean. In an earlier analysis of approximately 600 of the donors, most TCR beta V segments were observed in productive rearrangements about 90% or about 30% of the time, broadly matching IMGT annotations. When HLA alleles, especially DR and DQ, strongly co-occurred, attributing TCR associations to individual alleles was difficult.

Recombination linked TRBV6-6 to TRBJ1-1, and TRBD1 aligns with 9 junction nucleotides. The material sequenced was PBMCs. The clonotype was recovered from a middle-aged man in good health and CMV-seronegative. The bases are TGTGCCAGCAGTTACCGACAGGGGGGCACTGAAGCTTTCTTT. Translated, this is CASSYRQGGTEAFF.